Below, 6 T cell receptor beta chains from the same sample are listed, as sequenced in a study of OX40 agonist ivuxolimab in advanced cancers. Sequencing used immunoSEQ multiplex PCR; TCRdb keeps in-frame clones, though not all of them. The sample shows 50,000 to 65,000 clones, 91% of them seen only once. This material consisted of CD4+ or CD8+ T cells sorted from blood, taken in a trial of the OX40 agonist ivuxolimab. All receptors come from an adult with an advanced solid tumor such as melanoma, head and neck, liver or kidney cancer.

Comment on this clone: Other DNA variants within this sample encode the same CDR3. The chain is built from TRBV4-3 and TRBJ1-1; D possibly corresponds to TRBD1 (6 bases). The CDR3 has 14 amino acids. V lost 0 bases and J 1 base, leaving 6 bases between the germline ends. The germline V gene has CDR1 LGHNA and CDR2 YSLEER. The CDR3 bases are TGCGCCAGCAGCCAAGACAGGGGGAACACTGAAGCTTTCTTT. This encodes CASSQDRGNTEAFF.

Only a few counts were recorded for this clone. The genes are TRBV4-1 and TRBJ1-4; D ambiguous. Between the trimmed V and J ends, which lost 0 bases and 4 bases, there was a span of 6 bases. The CDR3 covers 14 residues. Germline V gives CDR1 MGHRA, CDR2 YSYEKL. CDR3 sequence: CASSQEGFNEKLFF. CDR3 DNA sequence: TGCGCCAGCAGCCAAGAGGGATTTAATGAAAAACTGTTTTTT.

This chain connects TRBV7-9 to TRBJ2-1; D is uncertain. The V and J ends lost 1 base and 7 bases respectively, with 11 bases between them. CDR1 and CDR2 from the germline V gene are SEHNR and FQNEAQ (reference sequence). The CDR3 sequence is 14 residues long. The CDR3: CASSLEGLLNEQFF. The CDR3 coding sequence is TGTGCCAGCAGCTTAGAGGGATTGCTAAATGAGCAGTTCTTC.

The gene calls are TRBV4-2 and TRBJ2-1; TRBD2 might be the D (6 bases). With 1 base removed from V and 0 bases from J, the gap between germline ends came to 7 bases. The germline V gene has CDR1 LGHNA and CDR2 YNFKEQ. This CDR3 contains 15 residues. CDR3 in amino acids: CASSQAEGSYNEQFF. DNA for the CDR3: TGTGCCAGCAGCCAAGCGGAGGGCTCCTACAATGAGCAGTTCTTC.

The CDR3 DNA is TGTGCCAGCAGCCTCAGACAGGGGATCGGCTACACCTTC. Encoded protein: CASSLRQGIGYTF. The chain links TRBV7-9 to TRBJ1-2, with 8 positions matching TRBD1. V lost 5 bases and J lost 8; bases outside the gene matches: 7. The CDR3 covers 13 residues. Germline-derived CDR1 and CDR2 are SEHNR and FQNEAQ (reference sequence).

The chain uses TRBV5-4 and TRBJ2-1; 9 bases map to TRBD1. V lost 4 bases to trimming and J lost 8 bases; unmatched junction nucleotides: 7. The CDR3 runs 14 residues. Germline values: CDR1 SGHNT, CDR2 YYREEE (reference sequence). The DNA for the CDR3 is TGTGCCAGCAGCATACAGGGGGCTGAAGATGAGCAGTTCTTC. Residues: CASSIQGAEDEQFF.